The 17 T cell receptor beta chains in this list originate from one sample, sequenced in a study of blood T cell repertoires in COVID-19 (dated by TCRdb to 2018 to 2020). Library prep was done by the immunoSEQ multiplex PCR assay. In TCRdb, the immuneACCESS table is reduced to in-frame sequences with V and J assigned. These tables do not hold every clone; where another copy was compared, an unresolved V gene accounts for under half, and the others remain unexplained. The sample table contains about 180,000 clones; only one count was recorded for about four fifths of them. The ten most abundant clones make up about 6.4% of the sample. Sequenced material: peripheral blood. Receptors originate from a human donor in a cohort sampled during active COVID-19.

V usage is TRBV7-8 and J usage is TRBJ2-7; D may be TRBD2 (6 bases). The CDR3 length is 14 residues. CDR1 and CDR2 (germline): SGHVS, FQNEAQ. Trimming stripped 4 bases from V and 3 bases from J, with 13 bases between. CDR3 coding DNA: TGTGCCAGCAGCTCGACCGGGACTTTCTACGAGCAGTACTTC. This codes for CASSSTGTFYEQYF.

The CDR3 nucleotides are TGTGCCAGCAGAAGCTCCGACACAGATACGCAGTATTTT. It yields the protein CASRSSDTDTQYF. V usage is TRBV2 and J usage is TRBJ2-3; no firm D call. The germline CDR1 and CDR2 sequences are SNHLY and FYNNEI. The ends were cut back, 6 bases at V and 2 bases at J, with 9 bases in the middle. The CDR3 has 13 amino acids.

The chain has TRBV7-2 and TRBJ2-7, with 10 bases fitting TRBD1. Trimming at V came to 2 bases and at J to 4 bases, leaving 5 bases not matched to a gene. CDR3 length equals 15 residues. Germline assignment: CDR1 SGHTA and CDR2 FQGNSA. This chain's CDR3 is CASSLPGQGGYEQYF. In DNA, the CDR3 is TGTGCCAGCAGCTTACCTGGACAGGGGGGTTACGAGCAGTACTTC.

V is TRBV5-5 and J is TRBJ2-3; 7 nucleotides align to TRBD1. This CDR3 is built from 14 residues. The junction had 3 bases not matched to a gene; V was cut back by 4 bases and J by 1 base. CDR1 and CDR2 from the germline V gene are SGHKS and YYEKEE (reference sequence). The CDR3 sequence is CASSPGTGTDTQYF. The CDR3 region has the DNA TGTGCCAGCAGCCCAGGGACAGGCACAGATACGCAGTATTTT.

The rearrangement links TRBV10-3 to TRBJ1-5; D is undetermined. Per the germline V gene, CDR1 is ENHRY and CDR2 is SYGVKD. V was cut by 3 bases and J by 2 bases, with 11 bases left in between. The CDR3 runs to 15 residues. The CDR3 region has the DNA TGTGCCATCAGTGATATCCCCGGAGGCAATCAGCCCCAGCATTTT. This gives the protein CAISDIPGGNQPQHF.

A single count supports this clone. The rearrangement joins TRBV30 to TRBJ2-3; 11 bases are shared with TRBD2. V trimming: 0 bases; J trimming: 3 bases; junction bases outside the gene matches: 2. This CDR3 comprises 15 residues. The germline V gene encodes CDR1 GTSNPN and CDR2 SVGIG (reference sequence). The CDR3 DNA follows: TGTGCCTGGAGTGTGACTAGCGGGGAGACAGATACGCAGTATTTT. Translation: CAWSVTSGETDTQYF. Complete variable domain (other parts from reference TRBV30 and TRBJ2-3): SQTIHQWPATLVQPVGSPLSLECTVEGTSNPNLYWYRQAAGRGLQLLFYSVGIGQISSEVPQNLSASRPQDRQFILSSKKLLLSDSGFYLCAWSVTSGETDTQYFGPGTRLTVL.

The chain has TRBV20-1 and TRBJ2-7, with 11 nucleotides matching TRBD1. Germline values: CDR1 DFQATT, CDR2 SNEGSKA (reference sequence). Germline trimming cut 3 bases from V and 6 bases from J; bases unmatched to any gene: 7. This CDR3 is 14 amino acids long. The CDR3: CSASGDRGSREQYF. The CDR3 coding sequence is TGCAGTGCTAGTGGGGACAGGGGGTCGCGCGAGCAGTACTTC.

The CDR3 region has the DNA TGTGCCAGCAGCCACCAGGACAGGGGGACTGAAGCTTTCTTT. It encodes CASSHQDRGTEAFF. The chain links TRBV4-2 to TRBJ1-1; the match to TRBD1 covers 10 bases. From germline, CDR1 is LGHNA and CDR2 YNFKEQ. V shed 3 bases and J 5 bases; nucleotides not matched to a gene: 3. There are 14 residues in the CDR3.

This sequence joins TRBV27 and TRBJ2-3; tentative D call: TRBD1 (7 bases). The CDR3 length is 13 residues. Trimming took off 6 bases at V and 6 bases at J, with 13 bases between the two ends. Germline CDR1 MNHEY, CDR2 SMNVEV (reference sequence). CDR3 region: CASRTPGGDTQYF. The CDR3 DNA reads as TGTGCCAGCAGAACCCCAGGGGGGGATACGCAGTATTTT.

This chain joins TRBV19 and TRBJ1-2; TRBD1 might be the D (5 bases). This CDR3 is built from 14 residues. The germline gives CDR1 LNHDA, CDR2 SQIVND (reference sequence). The germline V and J ends were trimmed by 7 bases and 4 bases, with 16 bases remaining between them. This CDR3 reads CASTPSSGGYGYTF. The DNA of the CDR3 is TGTGCCAGTACTCCCTCGTCGGGGGGCTATGGCTACACCTTC.

The V call is TRBV7-3, the J call TRBJ2-3; 7 nucleotides agree with TRBD2. Germline V gene sequence: CDR1 SGHTA, CDR2 FQGTGA. Trimming took 2 bases from V and 4 from J; bases not matched to a gene: 3. This CDR3 comprises 14 residues. The CDR3 is CASSLGGVSDTQYF. In nucleotides, the CDR3 is TGTGCCAGCAGCTTAGGGGGGGTATCAGATACGCAGTATTTT.

The chain combines TRBV7-9 with TRBJ1-1; the D is unclear. This CDR3 region has 18 residues. V was cut by 5 bases and J by 0 bases, with 22 bases left in between. Per germline, CDR1 SEHNR and CDR2 FQNEAQ (reference sequence). CDR3 coding DNA: TGTGCCAGCAGCGCGATTGATCTAACCCTTCGGGTGAACACTGAAGCTTTCTTT. Its protein is CASSAIDLTLRVNTEAFF.

J is TRBJ1-4 and V is TRBV7-8, with unresolved D. The length of the CDR3 is 14 residues. Germline values: CDR1 SGHVS, CDR2 FQNEAQ. Trimming cost V 1 base and J 6 bases, with 9 bases left between them. The CDR3, as DNA: TGTGCCAGCAGCTTAGGGCACGAGGATGAAAAACTGTTTTTT. Amino acid sequence: CASSLGHEDEKLFF.

This chain connects TRBV5-5 to TRBJ2-3; 9 positions agree with TRBD2. CDR3 size: 20 residues. From germline, CDR1 is SGHKS and CDR2 YYEKEE (reference sequence). The junction had 17 bases not matched to a gene; V was cut back by 1 base and J by 2 bases. The CDR3 is CASSLLLRGGAQKLTDTQYF. In nucleotides, the CDR3 is TGTGCCAGCAGCTTGCTCCTGCGGGGGGGCGCCCAAAAACTCACAGATACGCAGTATTTT.

This clone has only a few counts. This chain uses TRBV3-1 (or the pseudogene TRBV3-2) with TRBJ1-4; D uncertain. V lost 4 bases to trimming and J lost 3 bases, with 15 bases between them. CDR1 is LGHDT and CDR2 is YNNKEL in the germline V gene (reference sequence). The CDR3 runs 16 residues. In DNA form, the CDR3 reads TGTGCCAGCAGCCTTCTATTGGGAGCCCCTAATGAAAAACTGTTTTTT. Translation gives CASSLLLGAPNEKLFF.

The V call is TRBV5-1, the J call TRBJ2-3, with D unresolved. The CDR3 is 16 residues long. CDR1 and CDR2 (germline): SGHRS, YFSETQ. V lost 4 bases, J lost 2 bases, and 17 bases lay in between. The CDR3 DNA follows: TGCGCCAGCAGCCCGAATACAGCAGACCTCACAGATACGCAGTATTTT. The encoded protein is CASSPNTADLTDTQYF.

This rearrangement joins TRBV14 to TRBJ1-1; 11 nucleotides agree with TRBD1. From germline, CDR1 is SGHDN and CDR2 FVKESK. The CDR3 sequence is 18 residues long. Trimming removed 3 bases from V and 4 bases from J; junction bases left unmatched: 13. The CDR3 sequence: CASSQILLRDRGGTEAFF. CDR3 coding DNA: TGTGCCAGCAGCCAGATACTCTTAAGGGACAGGGGGGGCACTGAAGCTTTCTTT.